These 26 T cell receptor beta chains were all obtained from the same sample, sequenced in a study of Ad26.COV2.S vaccination and SARS-CoV-2 variants. The method was immunoSEQ multiplex PCR; TCRdb's version includes in-frame clones alone and lacks a portion of them. The sample contains 350,000 to 450,000 clones, 85% of which appear only once. Treatment here: approximately 18 received Ad26.COV2.S at low or high dose, single or two shots; several received placebo; per-sample allocation not given. Specimen acquisition occurred on day 63 following the initial vaccine or placebo injection. This specimen consisted of peripheral blood, obtained in a trial of Ad26.COV2.S vaccine versus placebo. The receptors were sampled from a person aged 18 to 65 who received the Ad26.COV2.S COVID-19 vaccine or a placebo.

The genes are TRBV4-1 and TRBJ1-2, with D unresolved. Germline V gene lookup returns CDR1 MGHRA and CDR2 YSYEKL. V gave up 6 bases and J gave up 7 bases, with 18 bases separating them. CDR3 length: 14 amino acids. In DNA form, the CDR3 reads TGCGCCAGCAGTCCCGGGTCCCCACCCGGTGGCTACACCTTC. This encodes CASSPGSPPGGYTF.

The V and J genes are TRBV6-2 or TRBV6-3 and TRBJ2-2; 10 nucleotides line up with TRBD2. The V gene's germline CDR1 is MNHEY and CDR2 SVGEGT. The trim removed 4 bases at V and 2 bases at J, leaving 7 bases unmatched. The CDR3 has 17 residues. In DNA form, the CDR3 reads TGTGCCAGCAGTTCAGCGACTAGCGGGCTCAACACCGGGGAGCTGTTTTTT. Its translation is CASSSATSGLNTGELFF.

The gene calls are TRBV2 and TRBJ2-5; D is possibly TRBD1 (5 bases). V dropped 6 bases and J dropped 0 bases, with 8 bases sitting between them. Germline V gene data show CDR1 as SNHLY and CDR2 as FYNNEI. This CDR3 has 13 residues. CDR3 bases: TGTGCCAGCAGCTACAGGTACCAAGAGACCCAGTACTTC. Translation gives CASSYRYQETQYF.

As concerns this clone: The same CDR3 can be traced to other DNA sequences in this sample. The chain has TRBV5-1 and TRBJ2-5; D not certain. The CDR3 extends over 14 amino acids. V lost 0 bases to trimming and J lost 2 bases, with 8 bases between them. Germline V lookup: CDR1 SGHRS, CDR2 YFSETQ. This CDR3 is CASSLGPRQETQYF. The CDR3 DNA sequence: TGCGCCAGCAGCTTGGGACCTAGACAAGAGACCCAGTACTTC.

The rearrangement joins TRBV30 to TRBJ2-7; 12 bases are shared with TRBD2. The CDR3 totals 14 residues. With 3 bases clipped from V and 2 bases from J, the junction kept 2 bases outside the gene matches. CDR1 and CDR2 from the germline V gene are GTSNPN and SVGIG (reference sequence). CDR3 region: CAWRGTSGPYEQYF. CDR3 sequence (DNA): TGTGCCTGGAGGGGGACTAGCGGGCCCTACGAGCAGTACTTC.

The chain links TRBV4-3 to TRBJ2-7; TRBD2 aligns across 14 bases. V shed 0 bases, J shed 1 base, and the junction held 17 bases outside the gene matches. Germline V gene data show CDR1 as LGHNA and CDR2 as YSLEER. This CDR3 contains 22 residues. CDR3: CASSQDSLPGLAGGTVSYEQYF. The DNA of the CDR3 is TGCGCCAGCAGCCAAGATAGCCTCCCCGGACTAGCGGGGGGCACCGTATCCTACGAGCAGTACTTC.

The rearrangement links TRBV18 to TRBJ2-5; 7 bases are shared with TRBD1. In germline, CDR1 is KGHSH, CDR2 LQKENI. The CDR3 contains 15 residues. Trimming took 2 bases from V and 4 from J; bases not matched to a gene: 7. In DNA, the CDR3 is TGTGCCAGCTCACCAATAGACAGGGTGATAGAGACCCAGTACTTC. It encodes CASSPIDRVIETQYF.

The rearrangement uses TRBV19 and TRBJ1-5, with a tentative D call TRBD1 (6 bases). The V end lost 3 bases, the J end lost 0 bases, and 15 bases lay between the germline ends. Germline V gene lookup returns CDR1 LNHDA and CDR2 SQIVND (reference sequence). This CDR3 has 17 residues. CDR3 nucleotide sequence: TGTGCCAGTAGTATCCATAAGGGGGAGTATAGCAATCAGCCCCAGCATTTT. This encodes CASSIHKGEYSNQPQHF. Using reference TRBV19 and TRBJ1-5 for the parts outside the CDR3, the full variable domain is DGGITQSPKYLFRKEGQNVTLSCEQNLNHDAMYWYRQDPGQGLRLIYYSQIVNDFQKGDIAEGYSVSREKKESFPLTVTSAQKNPTAFYLCASSIHKGEYSNQPQHFGDGTRLSIL.

J is TRBJ1-4 and V is TRBV7-9; D unresolved. Trimming left V 2 bases short and J 7 bases short, with 8 bases between. CDR1 is SEHNR and CDR2 is FQNEAQ in the germline V gene (reference sequence). The CDR3 has 13 amino acids. In nucleotides, the CDR3 is TGTGCCAGCAGCTTAATACAGATTGAAAAACTGTTTTTT. Translating gives CASSLIQIEKLFF.

The V and J genes are TRBV30 and TRBJ1-6; tentative D call: TRBD1 (5 bases). The CDR3 is 17 amino acids. CDR1 GTSNPN and CDR2 SVGIG come from the germline V gene (reference sequence). V was cut by 4 bases and J by 0 bases, with 16 bases left in between. The DNA of the CDR3 is TGTGCCTGGACCGAGGGACCCTTGAGCTCCTATAATTCACCCCTCCACTTT. It translates to CAWTEGPLSSYNSPLHF.

V and J are TRBV14 and TRBJ2-3; perhaps D is TRBD1 or TRBD2 (5 bases each). The CDR3 has 15 residues. The V gene lost 0 bases and the J gene lost 4 bases, with 11 bases spanning the gap. Germline lookup yields CDR1 SGHDN and CDR2 FVKESK. The CDR3 DNA is TGTGCCAGCAGCCAAGACGGGGCAGGCCCAGATACGCAGTATTTT. It codes for CASSQDGAGPDTQYF.

The V and J genes are TRBV30 and TRBJ2-1; D is perhaps TRBD1 (6 bases). The CDR3 totals 14 residues. Germline values: CDR1 GTSNPN, CDR2 SVGIG (reference sequence). Trimming shortened V by 1 base and J by 5 bases, and 12 bases separated the two germline ends. CDR3 sequence: CAWSDWGRHNEQFF. The CDR3 DNA sequence: TGTGCCTGGAGTGACTGGGGGCGTCACAATGAGCAGTTCTTC.

The chain has TRBV28 and TRBJ2-1, with TRBD2 matching over 13 bases. The J segment lost 10 bases and the V segment lost 7 bases, leaving 10 bases of the junction unmatched. The CDR3 runs to 15 residues. CDR1 MDHEN and CDR2 SYDVKM come from the germline V gene. For the CDR3, the DNA is TGTGCCAGCACCCAAGGACTAGCGGGAGCTTTCGAGCAGTTCTTC. It is translated as CASTQGLAGAFEQFF.

The V call is TRBV6-5, the J call TRBJ2-5; 7 nucleotides align to TRBD1. The germline CDR1 and CDR2 sequences are MNHEY and SVGAGI. The V gene end was trimmed by 7 bases and the J gene end by 4 bases; junction bases not matched to a gene: 12. This CDR3 comprises 15 residues. The CDR3 bases are TGTGCCAGCACCGGGACAGTTGCTGTTTCAGAGACCCAGTACTTC. Translating gives CASTGTVAVSETQYF.

The genes are TRBV4-3 and TRBJ2-3; the match to TRBD1 covers 10 bases. From germline, CDR1 is LGHNA and CDR2 YSLEER. J was trimmed by 2 bases and V by 1 base; bases with no gene match: 9. The CDR3 length is 18 residues. As DNA, the CDR3 is TGCGCCAGCAGCCAAGTCTACGACAGGGGGCTTGACACAGATACGCAGTATTTT. Translation gives CASSQVYDRGLDTDTQYF.

V and J are TRBV28 and TRBJ2-7; 10 bases fit TRBD2. Looked up from germline, CDR1 is MDHEN and CDR2 is SYDVKM. The CDR3 contains 16 residues. V shed 5 bases, J shed 7 bases, and the junction held 14 bases outside the gene matches. The DNA of the CDR3 is TGTGCCAGCAGTCCCTCCAAGCCGGGACTAGCGCGGGAGCAGTACTTC. Protein product: CASSPSKPGLAREQYF.

V gene TRBV9 combines with J gene TRBJ2-7; D possibly corresponds to TRBD2 (6 bases). CDR1 SGDLS and CDR2 YYNGEE come from the germline V gene. V lost 3 bases, J lost 8 bases, and 18 bases lay in between. This CDR3 has 14 amino acids. CDR3 nucleotides: TGTGCCAGCAGCGGAGAAGGACTACGTAGACAGCAGTACTTC. Protein product: CASSGEGLRRQQYF.

This clone came up once. This sequence joins TRBV5-1 and TRBJ2-2; 8 bases agree with TRBD1. With 1 base clipped from V and 3 bases from J, the junction kept 2 bases outside the gene matches. The CDR3 totals 15 residues. Germline V gene sequence: CDR1 SGHRS, CDR2 YFSETQ. The CDR3 DNA follows: TGCGCCAGCAGCTTGTTACAGGGGGACACCGGGGAGCTGTTTTTT. Its protein is CASSLLQGDTGELFF. Full variable domain (rest looked up from reference TRBV5-1 and TRBJ2-2): KAGVTQTPRYLIKTRGQQVTLSCSPISGHRSVSWYQQTPGQGLQFLFEYFSETQRNKGNFPGRFSGRQFSNSRSEMNVSTLELGDSALYLCASSLLQGDTGELFFGEGSRLTVL.

The V and J genes are TRBV5-1 and TRBJ2-7; the match to TRBD1 covers 8 bases. The CDR3 is 15 amino acids. The germline CDR1 and CDR2 sequences are SGHRS and YFSETQ. The ends lost 4 bases at V and 0 bases at J; junction bases unmatched: 6. The CDR3 DNA follows: TGCGCCAGCAGCCCGGACAGGGCCGTCTCCTACGAGCAGTACTTC. It specifies CASSPDRAVSYEQYF.

This chain's CDR3 is CASSLVSSGQETQYF. CDR3 in DNA: TGCGCCAGCAGCTTGGTTTCTAGCGGGCAAGAGACCCAGTACTTC. The chain couples TRBV5-1 to TRBJ2-5; 8 nucleotides align to TRBD2. The CDR3 is 15 amino acids. V shed 0 bases, J shed 2 bases, and the junction held 3 bases outside the gene matches. Germline CDR1 SGHRS, CDR2 YFSETQ. The full variable domain, its missing parts supplied by reference TRBV5-1 and TRBJ2-5, is KAGVTQTPRYLIKTRGQQVTLSCSPISGHRSVSWYQQTPGQGLQFLFEYFSETQRNKGNFPGRFSGRQFSNSRSEMNVSTLELGDSALYLCASSLVSSGQETQYFGPGTRLLVL.

This chain joins TRBV5-6 and TRBJ2-1, with D possibly matching TRBD1 (6 bases). Trimming took 7 bases from V and 7 from J, leaving 9 bases between them. The germline V gene encodes CDR1 SGHDT and CDR2 YYEEEE. This CDR3 is 11 amino acids long. The CDR3 region is CASLRGNEQFF. In nucleotides, the CDR3 is TGTGCCAGCCTAAGGGGGAATGAGCAGTTCTTC.

This clone was recorded only once. V is TRBV9 and J is TRBJ2-1; D remains unclear. The V end lost 1 base, the J end lost 8 bases, and 13 bases lay between the germline ends. Germline lookup yields CDR1 SGDLS and CDR2 YYNGEE. This CDR3 spans 14 amino acids. The CDR3 reads CASSVSRSNDEQFF. DNA for the CDR3: TGTGCCAGCAGCGTATCCCGGAGTAATGATGAGCAGTTCTTC.

This clone was counted once. The chain couples TRBV28 to TRBJ1-2; tentatively, D is TRBD1 (5 bases). This CDR3 has 13 amino acids. Germline loops: CDR1 MDHEN, CDR2 SYDVKM. The V end was cut by 8 bases, the J end by 7 bases, with 17 bases between. In nucleotides, the CDR3 is TGTGCCAGCGCCAGGGAAACTAGATTTGGCTACACCTTC. Protein sequence: CASARETRFGYTF.

The chain is built from TRBV4-1 and TRBJ2-7; D call uncertain. Looked up from germline, CDR1 is MGHRA and CDR2 is YSYEKL. V lost 0 bases and J 2 bases, leaving 8 bases between the germline ends. This CDR3 comprises 14 residues. The CDR3 spells CASSQETGPYEQYF. CDR3 bases: TGCGCCAGCAGCCAAGAAACCGGCCCCTACGAGCAGTACTTC.

The gene calls are TRBV28 and TRBJ2-3; 7 bases match TRBD1. V shed 5 bases, J shed 1 base, and the junction held 3 bases outside the gene matches. CDR3 size: 14 residues. Germline CDR1 is MDHEN and CDR2 is SYDVKM. CDR3 DNA sequence: TGTGCCAGCAGTAAAACAGGGGGCACAGATACGCAGTATTTT. Translating it yields CASSKTGGTDTQYF. Variable domain in full (rest from reference TRBV28 and TRBJ2-3): DVKVTQSSRYLVKRTGEKVFLECVQDMDHENMFWYRQDPGLGLRLIYFSYDVKMKEKGDIPEGYSVSREKKERFSLILESASTNQTSMYLCASSKTGGTDTQYFGPGTRLTVL.

V is TRBV18 and J is TRBJ2-5, with D perhaps matching TRBD1 (5 bases). The V gene's germline CDR1 is KGHSH and CDR2 LQKENI. V was shortened by 5 bases and J by 4 bases, with 8 bases between the two germline ends. The CDR3 has 12 residues. The CDR3 region is CASSAGLETQYF. DNA of the CDR3: TGTGCCAGCTCAGCAGGGTTAGAGACCCAGTACTTC.